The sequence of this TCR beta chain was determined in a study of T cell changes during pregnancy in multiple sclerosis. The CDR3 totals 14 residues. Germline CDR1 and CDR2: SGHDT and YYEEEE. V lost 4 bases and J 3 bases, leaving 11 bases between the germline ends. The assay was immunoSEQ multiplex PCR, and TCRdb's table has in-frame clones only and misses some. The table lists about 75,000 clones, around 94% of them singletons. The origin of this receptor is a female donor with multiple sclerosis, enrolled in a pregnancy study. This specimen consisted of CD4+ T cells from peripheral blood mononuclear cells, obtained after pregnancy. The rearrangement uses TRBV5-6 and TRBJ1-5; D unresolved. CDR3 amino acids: CASSQSGFNQPQHF. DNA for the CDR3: TGTGCCAGCAGCCAGTCGGGTTTCAATCAGCCCCAGCATTTT.